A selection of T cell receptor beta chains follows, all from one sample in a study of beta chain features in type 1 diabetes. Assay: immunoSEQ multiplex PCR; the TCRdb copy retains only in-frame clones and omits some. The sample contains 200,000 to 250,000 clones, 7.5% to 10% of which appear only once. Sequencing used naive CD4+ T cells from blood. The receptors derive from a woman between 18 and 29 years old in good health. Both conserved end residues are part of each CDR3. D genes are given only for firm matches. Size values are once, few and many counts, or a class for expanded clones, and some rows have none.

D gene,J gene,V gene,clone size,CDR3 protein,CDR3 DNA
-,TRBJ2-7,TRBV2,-,CASSVQGLDYEQYF,TGTGCCAGCAGTGTACAGGGTTTAGACTACGAGCAGTACTTC
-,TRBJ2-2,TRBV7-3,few,CASSLNPGANTGELFF,TGTGCCAGCAGCTTAAACCCAGGGGCGAACACCGGGGAGCTGTTTTTT
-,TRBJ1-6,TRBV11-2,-,CASSSLGESDNSPLHF,TGTGCCAGCAGCTCCCTAGGTGAGAGCGATAATTCACCCCTCCACTTT
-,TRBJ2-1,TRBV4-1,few,CASSQVGLRTYNEQFF,TGCGCCAGCAGCCAAGTCGGACTACGTACCTACAATGAGCAGTTCTTC
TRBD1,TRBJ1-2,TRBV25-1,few,CASSEFPAGTGVGGYTF,TGTGCCAGCAGTGAATTTCCTGCCGGGACAGGGGTGGGAGGCTACACCTTC
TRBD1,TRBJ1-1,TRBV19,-,CASSIDPRGVTEAFF,TGTGCCAGTAGTATAGACCCCAGGGGGGTCACTGAAGCTTTCTTT
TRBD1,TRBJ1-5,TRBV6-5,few,CASSSRQGESREPQHF,TGTGCCAGCAGTTCCCGACAGGGTGAAAGCAGGGAGCCCCAGCATTTT
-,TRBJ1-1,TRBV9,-,CASSAGLNTEAFF,TGTGCCAGCAGCGCGGGTCTGAACACTGAAGCTTTCTTT
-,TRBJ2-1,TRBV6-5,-,CASRPERLANEQFF,TGTGCCAGCCGCCCGGAACGTCTAGCGAATGAGCAGTTCTTC
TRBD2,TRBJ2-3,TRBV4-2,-,CASSRELLAGGGGTSTDTQYF,TGTGCCAGCAGCCGAGAATTACTAGCGGGAGGAGGGGGTACTAGCACAGATACGCAGTATTTT
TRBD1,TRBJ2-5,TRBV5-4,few,CASSLGTGTEETQYF,TGTGCCAGCAGCTTAGGGACAGGGACCGAGGAGACCCAGTACTTC
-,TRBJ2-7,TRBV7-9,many,CASSLGLHQEQYF,TGTGCCAGCAGCTTGGGACTGCACCAGGAGCAGTACTTC
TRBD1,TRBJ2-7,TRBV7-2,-,CASSSLDRVGYEQYF,TGTGCCAGCAGCTCATTGGACAGGGTAGGCTACGAGCAGTACTTC
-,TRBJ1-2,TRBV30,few,CAWRTTAPNYGYTF,TGTGCCTGGAGAACGACAGCCCCTAACTATGGCTACACCTTC
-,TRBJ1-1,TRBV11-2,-,CASSPFRDTLQAFF,TGTGCCAGCAGCCCCTTCCGGGACACCCTGCAAGCTTTCTTT
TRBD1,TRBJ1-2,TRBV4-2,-,CASSQDGQGDGYTF,TGTGCCAGCAGCCAAGATGGACAGGGTGATGGCTACACCTTC
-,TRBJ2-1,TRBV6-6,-,CASSKTSSFNEQFF,TGTGCCAGCAGTAAGACTAGTTCTTTCAATGAGCAGTTCTTC
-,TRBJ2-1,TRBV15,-,CATSRVAQGGRGEQFF,TGTGCCACCAGCAGAGTCGCTCAGGGGGGTAGGGGTGAGCAGTTCTTC
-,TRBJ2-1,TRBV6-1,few,CASAVERRAPEQFF,TGTGCCAGCGCCGTAGAGCGCAGGGCCCCTGAGCAGTTCTTC
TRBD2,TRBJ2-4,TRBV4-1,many,CASSRDAGGRNIQYF,TGCGCCAGCAGCCGGGATGCGGGAGGGAGAAACATTCAGTACTTC
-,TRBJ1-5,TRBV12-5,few,CASAERGNGNQPQHF,TGTGCTAGTGCGGAACGGGGTAATGGCAATCAGCCCCAGCATTTT
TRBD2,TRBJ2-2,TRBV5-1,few,CASRGGLALSTGELFF,TGCGCCAGCCGGGGAGGGCTAGCCCTAAGCACCGGGGAGCTGTTTTTT
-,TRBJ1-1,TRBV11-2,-,CASSLVRGVNTEAFF,TGTGCCAGCAGCTTAGTCCGGGGAGTGAACACTGAAGCTTTCTTT
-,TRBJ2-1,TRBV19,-,CASSMTGRDEQFF,TGTGCCAGTAGTATGACCGGCCGGGATGAGCAGTTCTTC
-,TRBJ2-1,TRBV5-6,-,CASSLSQRAFGYNEQFF,TGTGCCAGCAGCTTGTCTCAGCGGGCTTTTGGCTACAATGAGCAGTTCTTC
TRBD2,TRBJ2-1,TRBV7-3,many,CASSWASGGYNEQFF,TGTGCCAGCAGCTGGGCTAGCGGGGGCTACAATGAGCAGTTCTTC
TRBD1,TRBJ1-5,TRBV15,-,CATSSGTGGQPQHF,TGTGCCACCAGCAGCGGGACAGGAGGACAGCCCCAGCATTTT
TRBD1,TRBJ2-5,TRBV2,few,CASSGGQGAGETQYF,TGTGCCAGCAGTGGGGGGCAGGGGGCGGGAGAGACCCAGTACTTC
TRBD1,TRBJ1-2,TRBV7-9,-,CASSLPPGQGIYGYTF,TGTGCCAGCAGCCTACCACCGGGACAGGGGATCTATGGCTACACCTTC
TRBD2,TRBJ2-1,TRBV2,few,CASSRTSGSYNEQFF,TGTGCCAGCAGTAGGACTAGCGGATCCTACAATGAGCAGTTCTTC
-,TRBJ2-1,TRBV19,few,CASSIARGEEQFF,TGTGCCAGTAGTATCGCCAGGGGAGAGGAGCAGTTCTTC
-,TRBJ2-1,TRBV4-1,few,CASSHRIWAPYSGQFF,TGCGCCAGCAGCCACCGAATCTGGGCCCCCTACTCTGGGCAGTTCTTC
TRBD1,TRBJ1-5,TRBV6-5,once,CASSDRGHQPQHF,TGTGCCAGCAGTGACAGGGGCCATCAGCCCCAGCATTTT
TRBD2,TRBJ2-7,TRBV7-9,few,CASSTTSGSYGEQYF,TGTGCCAGCAGTACTACTAGCGGGAGCTACGGCGAGCAGTACTTC
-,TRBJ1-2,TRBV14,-,CASSQDSVTGYGYTF,TGTGCCAGCAGCCAAGATTCAGTAACAGGCTATGGCTACACCTTC
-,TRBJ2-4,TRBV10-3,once,CASSLQAGAKNIQYF,TGTGCCAGCAGTTTACAGGCTGGGGCCAAAAACATTCAGTACTTC
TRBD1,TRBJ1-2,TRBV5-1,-,CASSLVRDRGTYGYTF,TGCGCCAGCAGCTTGGTTCGGGACAGGGGTACCTATGGCTACACCTTC
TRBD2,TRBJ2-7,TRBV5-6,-,CASSPGGTSGLYEQYF,TGTGCCAGCAGCCCGGGGGGGACTAGCGGGCTGTACGAGCAGTACTTC
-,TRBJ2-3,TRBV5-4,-,CASSLDLSGTQYF,TGTGCCAGCAGCTTGGATTTAAGCGGAACGCAGTATTTT
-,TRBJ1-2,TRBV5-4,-,CASSPGVRTLPSYGYTF,TGTGCCAGCAGCCCCGGTGTAAGGACTCTTCCGAGCTATGGCTACACCTTC
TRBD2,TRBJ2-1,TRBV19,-,CASSARKLAGFYNEQFF,TGTGCCAGTAGTGCCCGCAAACTAGCGGGATTTTACAATGAGCAGTTCTTC
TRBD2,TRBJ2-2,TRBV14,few,CASSRSLAGLTGELFF,TGTGCCAGCAGCCGAAGTCTAGCGGGGCTCACCGGGGAGCTGTTTTTT
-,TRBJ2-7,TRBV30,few,CAWAEGQFITYEQYF,TGTGCCTGGGCAGAAGGACAGTTTATAACCTACGAGCAGTACTTC
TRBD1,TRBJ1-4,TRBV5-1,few,CASSLGDREALFF,TGCGCCAGCAGCTTGGGGGACAGGGAGGCACTGTTTTTT
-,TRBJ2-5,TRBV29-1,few,CSVRSLQQETQYF,TGCAGCGTTCGAAGCTTACAGCAAGAGACCCAGTACTTC
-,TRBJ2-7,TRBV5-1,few,CASSLVSTGNHEQYF,TGCGCCAGCAGCTTGGTCTCGACAGGAAACCACGAGCAGTACTTC
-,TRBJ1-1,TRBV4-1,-,CASSQAGGNTEAFF,TGCGCCAGCAGCCAAGCAGGAGGGAACACTGAAGCTTTCTTT
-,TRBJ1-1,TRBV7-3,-,CASSGFRGDTEAFF,TGTGCCAGCAGCGGGTTCCGGGGGGACACTGAAGCTTTCTTT
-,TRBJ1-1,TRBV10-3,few,CAISENRGGSNTEAFF,TGTGCCATCAGTGAGAATCGGGGGGGCTCGAACACTGAAGCTTTCTTT
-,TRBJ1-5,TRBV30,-,CAWSKGVGQPQHF,TGTGCCTGGAGTAAGGGGGTAGGTCAGCCCCAGCATTTT
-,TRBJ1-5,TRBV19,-,CASSTGIQPQHF,TGTGCCAGTAGTACGGGGATCCAGCCCCAGCATTTT
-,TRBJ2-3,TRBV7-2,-,CASSLGRPPADTQYF,TGTGCCAGCAGCTTAGGGCGGCCCCCAGCCGATACGCAGTATTTT
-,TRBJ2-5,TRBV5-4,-,CASSLGGGGLETQYF,TGTGCCAGCAGCTTGGGAGGGGGAGGGTTGGAGACCCAGTACTTC
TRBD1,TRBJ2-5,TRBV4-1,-,CASSPRQGAYRETQYF,TGCGCCAGCAGCCCCCGACAGGGGGCGTACAGAGAGACCCAGTACTTC
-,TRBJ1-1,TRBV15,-,CATSVRENTEAFF,TGTGCCACCAGCGTTCGGGAGAACACTGAAGCTTTCTTT
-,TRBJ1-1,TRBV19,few,CASSIAGRGAFF,TGTGCCAGTAGTATAGCCGGTCGAGGAGCTTTCTTT